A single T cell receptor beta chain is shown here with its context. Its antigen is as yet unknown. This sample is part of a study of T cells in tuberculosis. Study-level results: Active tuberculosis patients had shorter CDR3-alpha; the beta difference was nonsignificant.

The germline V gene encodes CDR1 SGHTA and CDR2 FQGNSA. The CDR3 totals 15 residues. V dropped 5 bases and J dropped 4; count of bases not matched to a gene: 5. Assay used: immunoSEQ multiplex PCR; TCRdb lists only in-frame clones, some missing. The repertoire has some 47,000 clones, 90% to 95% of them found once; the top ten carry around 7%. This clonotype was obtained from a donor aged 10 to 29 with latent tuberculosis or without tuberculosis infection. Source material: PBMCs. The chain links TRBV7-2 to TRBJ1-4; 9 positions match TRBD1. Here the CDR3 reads CASSIGDRDNEKLFF. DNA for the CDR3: TGTGCCAGCAGCATTGGGGACAGGGATAATGAAAAACTGTTTTTT.